This TCR beta chain stems from a study of blood T cell repertoires in COVID-19. Study information: Samples representing acute and convalescent COVID-19 were sourced from the United States, Italy and Spain. T cells, B-cell-depleted T cells, or PBMCs supplied cDNA or gDNA.

Individuals drawn from about 26 US areas were about 18 to 95 years old. Original handling: Estimation of nucleated cell counts was performed using reference gene primer amplification. The data were produced by immunoSEQ multiplex PCR, yet TCRdb's version contains in-frame clones alone and is incomplete. V and J calls plus clone size are reproduced from that table; the DNA served to infer D and trimming. Of some 270,000 clones listed, roughly 90% are singletons. This sequence originates from a man aged 40-49 years who had been exposed to COVID-19. Sequencing used PBMCs or T cells enriched from blood (not recorded which).

The DNA of the CDR3 is TGCGCCAGCAACTGGGAGCAGGGGGATGAAAAACTGTTTTTT. Protein product: CASNWEQGDEKLFF. V is TRBV4-1 and J is TRBJ1-4; 7 bases are a match to TRBD1. V lost 7 bases and J lost 6; bases outside the gene matches: 8. Germline V CDR1 and CDR2: MGHRA, YSYEKL. The CDR3 spans 14 residues.